The TCR beta chain described here comes from a study of blood T cell repertoires in COVID-19. Overall study: COVID-19 samples collected from the United States, Italy and Spain covered acute and convalescent phases. The analysed material was cDNA or gDNA that came from T cells, B-cell-depleted T cells, or PBMCs.

The CDR3 sequence is 14 residues long. V lost 1 base, J lost 6 bases, and 12 bases lay in between. The germline V gene encodes CDR1 MNHEY and CDR2 SMNVEV (reference sequence). The table came from immunoSEQ multiplex PCR; TCRdb's copy has only in-frame clones and leaves some out. The data hold fewer than 250,000 clones, with under 90% observed a single time. Individuals drawn from about 26 US areas were roughly 18 to 89 years old. In assigning cohorts, the study relied on participant-reported clinical history. The V gene is TRBV27, the J gene TRBJ1-1; D remains unclear. The material sequenced was PBMCs or T cells enriched from blood (not recorded which). The sequence was obtained from a woman between 35 and 50 years old who had been exposed to COVID-19. The CDR3 coding sequence is TGTGCCAGCAGTTTATTTAACGAGGGTTCTGAAGCTTTCTTT. It encodes CASSLFNEGSEAFF.